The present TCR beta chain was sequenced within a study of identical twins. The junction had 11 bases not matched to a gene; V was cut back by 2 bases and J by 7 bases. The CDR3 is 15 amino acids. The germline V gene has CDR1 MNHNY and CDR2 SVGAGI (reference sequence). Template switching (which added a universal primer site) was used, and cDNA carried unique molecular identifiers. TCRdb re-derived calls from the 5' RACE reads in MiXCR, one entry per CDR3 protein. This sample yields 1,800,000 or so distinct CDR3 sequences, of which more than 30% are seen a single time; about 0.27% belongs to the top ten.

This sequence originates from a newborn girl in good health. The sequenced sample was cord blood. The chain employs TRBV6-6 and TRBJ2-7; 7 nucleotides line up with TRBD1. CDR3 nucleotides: TGTGCCAGCAGTTACCCCGGGACAGCCCACCGAGAGCAGTACTTC. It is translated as CASSYPGTAHREQYF.